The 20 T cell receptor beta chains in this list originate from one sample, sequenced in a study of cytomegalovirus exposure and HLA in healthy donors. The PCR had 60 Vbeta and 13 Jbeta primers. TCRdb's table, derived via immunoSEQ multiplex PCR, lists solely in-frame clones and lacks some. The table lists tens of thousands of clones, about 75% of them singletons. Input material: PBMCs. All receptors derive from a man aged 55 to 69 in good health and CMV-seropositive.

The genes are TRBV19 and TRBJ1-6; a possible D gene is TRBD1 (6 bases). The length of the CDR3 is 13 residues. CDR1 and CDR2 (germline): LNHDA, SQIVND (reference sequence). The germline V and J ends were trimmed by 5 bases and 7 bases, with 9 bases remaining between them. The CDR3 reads CASSPQGNSPLHF. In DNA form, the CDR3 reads TGTGCCAGTAGTCCCCAGGGGAATTCACCCCTCCACTTT.

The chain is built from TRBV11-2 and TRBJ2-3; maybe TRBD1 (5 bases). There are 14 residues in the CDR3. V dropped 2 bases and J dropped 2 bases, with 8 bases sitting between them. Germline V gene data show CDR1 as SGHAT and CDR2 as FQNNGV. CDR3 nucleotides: TGTGCCAGCAGCTTATCAGGGCTCACAGATACGCAGTATTTT. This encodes CASSLSGLTDTQYF. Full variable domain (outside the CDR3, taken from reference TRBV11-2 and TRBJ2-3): EAGVAQSPRYKIIEKRQSVAFWCNPISGHATLYWYQQILGQGPKLLIQFQNNGVVDDSQLPKDRFSAERLKGVDSTLKIQPAKLEDSAVYLCASSLSGLTDTQYFGPGTRLTVL.

The CDR3 DNA reads TGTGCCAGCAGTTACTCGAGAGGGTTAGAGCAGTACTTC. Translation: CASSYSRGLEQYF. The chain is built from TRBV6-5 and TRBJ2-7, with D maybe TRBD2 (5 bases). Trimming stripped 0 bases from V and 7 bases from J, with 10 bases between. This CDR3 has 13 amino acids. Germline CDR1 is MNHEY and CDR2 is SVGAGI.

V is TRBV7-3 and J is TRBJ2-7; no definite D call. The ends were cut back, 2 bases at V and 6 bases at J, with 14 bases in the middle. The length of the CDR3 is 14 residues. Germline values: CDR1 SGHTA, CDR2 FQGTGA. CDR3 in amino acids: CASSLWVGLGEQYF. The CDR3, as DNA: TGTGCCAGCAGCTTATGGGTGGGCCTTGGCGAGCAGTACTTC.

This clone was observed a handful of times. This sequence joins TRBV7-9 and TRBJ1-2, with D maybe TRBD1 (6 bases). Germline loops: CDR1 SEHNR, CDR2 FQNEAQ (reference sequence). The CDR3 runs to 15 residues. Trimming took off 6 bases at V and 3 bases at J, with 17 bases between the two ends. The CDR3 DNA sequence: TGTGCCAGCAGTGTACAGGGTTCCCTAGACTATGGCTACACCTTC. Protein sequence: CASSVQGSLDYGYTF.

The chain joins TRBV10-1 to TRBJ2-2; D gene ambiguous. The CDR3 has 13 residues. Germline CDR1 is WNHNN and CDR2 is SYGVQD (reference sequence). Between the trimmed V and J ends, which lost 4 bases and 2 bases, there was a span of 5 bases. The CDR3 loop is CASSAVNTGELFF. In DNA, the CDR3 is TGCGCCAGCAGTGCAGTCAACACCGGGGAGCTGTTTTTT.

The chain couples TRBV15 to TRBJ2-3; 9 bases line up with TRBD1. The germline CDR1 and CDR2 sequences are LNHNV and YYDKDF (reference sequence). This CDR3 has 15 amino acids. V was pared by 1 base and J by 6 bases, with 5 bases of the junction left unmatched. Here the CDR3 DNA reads TGTGCCACCAGCAGAGCCGGGGGGACAGGGGATACGCAGTATTTT. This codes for CATSRAGGTGDTQYF.

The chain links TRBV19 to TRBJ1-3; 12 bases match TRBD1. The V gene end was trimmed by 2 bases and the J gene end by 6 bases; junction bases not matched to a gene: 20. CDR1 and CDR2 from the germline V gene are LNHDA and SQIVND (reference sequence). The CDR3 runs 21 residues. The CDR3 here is CASSIPHLGGRDRGQENTIYF. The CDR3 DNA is TGTGCCAGTAGTATACCTCATCTTGGGGGGCGGGACAGGGGGCAAGAAAACACCATATATTTT.

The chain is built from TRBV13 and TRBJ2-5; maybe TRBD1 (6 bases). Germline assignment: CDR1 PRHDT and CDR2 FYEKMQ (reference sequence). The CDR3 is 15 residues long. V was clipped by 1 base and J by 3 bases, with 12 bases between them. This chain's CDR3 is CASSLAGDKKETQYF. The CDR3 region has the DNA TGTGCCAGCAGCTTAGCTGGGGACAAAAAAGAGACCCAGTACTTC.

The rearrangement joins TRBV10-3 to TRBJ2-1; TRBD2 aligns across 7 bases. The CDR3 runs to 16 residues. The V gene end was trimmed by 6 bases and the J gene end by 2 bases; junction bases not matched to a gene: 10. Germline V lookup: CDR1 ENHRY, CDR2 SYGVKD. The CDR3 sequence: CAISNSGLDPYNEQFF. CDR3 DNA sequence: TGTGCCATCAGCAATAGCGGGCTGGACCCCTACAATGAGCAGTTCTTC.

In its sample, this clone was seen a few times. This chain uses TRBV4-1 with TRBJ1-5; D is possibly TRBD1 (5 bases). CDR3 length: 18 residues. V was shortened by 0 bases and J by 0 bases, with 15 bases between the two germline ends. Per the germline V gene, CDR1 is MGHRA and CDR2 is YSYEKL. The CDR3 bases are TGCGCCAGCAGCCAAGATCCCGGACGGGGGGGTAGCAATCAGCCCCAGCATTTT. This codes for CASSQDPGRGGSNQPQHF.

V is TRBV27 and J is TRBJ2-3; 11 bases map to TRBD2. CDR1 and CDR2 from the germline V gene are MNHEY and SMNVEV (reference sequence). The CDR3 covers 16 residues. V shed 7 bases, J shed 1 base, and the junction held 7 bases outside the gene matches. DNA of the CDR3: TGTGCCAGCAAGGGGTCTAGCGGGAGGCGCACAGATACGCAGTATTTT. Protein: CASKGSSGRRTDTQYF.

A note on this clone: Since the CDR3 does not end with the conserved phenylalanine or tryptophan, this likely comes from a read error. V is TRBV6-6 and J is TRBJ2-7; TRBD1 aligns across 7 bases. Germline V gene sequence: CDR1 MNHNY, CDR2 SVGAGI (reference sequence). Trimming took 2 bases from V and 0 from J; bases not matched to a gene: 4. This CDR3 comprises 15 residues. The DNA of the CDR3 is TGTGCCAGCAGTTACGCCGGGGACAGCTCCTACGAGCAGTACCTC. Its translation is CASSYAGDSSYEQYL.

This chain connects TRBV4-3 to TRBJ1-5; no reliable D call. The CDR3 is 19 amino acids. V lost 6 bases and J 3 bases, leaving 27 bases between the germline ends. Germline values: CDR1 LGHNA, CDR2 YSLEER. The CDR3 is CASRIKKKVGCRDNQPQHF. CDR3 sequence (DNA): TGCGCCAGCAGAATTAAAAAAAAAGTTGGGTGTCGGGACAATCAGCCCCAGCATTTT.

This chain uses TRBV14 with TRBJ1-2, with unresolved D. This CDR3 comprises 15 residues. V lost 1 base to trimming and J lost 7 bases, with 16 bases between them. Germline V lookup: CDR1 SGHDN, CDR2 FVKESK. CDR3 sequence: CASSQVQLHVRGYTF. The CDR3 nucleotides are TGTGCCAGCAGCCAAGTTCAACTTCACGTCCGTGGCTACACCTTC.

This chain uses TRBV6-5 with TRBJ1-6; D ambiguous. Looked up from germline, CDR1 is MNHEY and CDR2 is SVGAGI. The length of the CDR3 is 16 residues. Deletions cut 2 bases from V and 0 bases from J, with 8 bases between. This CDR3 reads CASSYKPSSYNSPLHF. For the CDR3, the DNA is TGTGCCAGCAGTTACAAACCGAGCTCCTATAATTCACCCCTCCACTTT.

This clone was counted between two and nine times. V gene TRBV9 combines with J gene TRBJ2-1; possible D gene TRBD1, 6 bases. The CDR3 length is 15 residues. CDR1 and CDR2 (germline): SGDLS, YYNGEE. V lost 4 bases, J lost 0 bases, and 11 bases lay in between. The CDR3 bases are TGTGCCAGCAGCTTAAGGGACATCTCCTACAATGAGCAGTTCTTC. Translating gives CASSLRDISYNEQFF.

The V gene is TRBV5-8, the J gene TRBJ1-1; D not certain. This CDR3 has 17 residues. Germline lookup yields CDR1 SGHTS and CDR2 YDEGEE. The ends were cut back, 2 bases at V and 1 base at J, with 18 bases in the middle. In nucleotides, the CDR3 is TGTGCCAGCAGCTTTCGGCCGGGTCTCGGTGAGAACACTGAAGCTTTCTTT. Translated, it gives CASSFRPGLGENTEAFF.

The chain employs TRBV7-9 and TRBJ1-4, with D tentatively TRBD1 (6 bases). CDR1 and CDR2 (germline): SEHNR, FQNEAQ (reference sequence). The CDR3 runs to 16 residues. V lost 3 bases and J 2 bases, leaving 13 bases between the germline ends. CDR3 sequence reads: CASSFTGKVTNEKLFF. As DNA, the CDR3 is TGTGCCAGCAGCTTCACAGGGAAGGTGACTAATGAAAAACTGTTTTTT.

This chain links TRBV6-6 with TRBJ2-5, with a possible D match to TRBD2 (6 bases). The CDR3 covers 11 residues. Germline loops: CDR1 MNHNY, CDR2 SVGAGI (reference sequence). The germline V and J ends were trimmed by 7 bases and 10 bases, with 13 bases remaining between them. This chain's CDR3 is CASTQGGDQYF. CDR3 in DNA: TGTGCCAGCACCCAGGGAGGAGACCAGTACTTC.